This is a list of T cell receptor beta chains from one sample in a study of T cell responses to AZD1222 COVID-19 vaccine. Assay: immunoSEQ multiplex PCR; the TCRdb copy retains only in-frame clones and omits some. This sample carries some 180,000 clones, around 92% of them seen once, and the ten largest clones take roughly a tenth. The specimen was peripheral blood, collected on day 0 of AZD1222 vaccination. The source is an adult in good health. Both conserved end residues are part of each CDR3. D genes are given only for firm matches.

D	V	J	DNA	CDR3
NA	TRBV11-2	TRBJ1-1	TGTGCCAGCAGCCCGACCATGAACACTGAAGCTTTCTTT	CASSPTMNTEAFF
NA	TRBV5-1	TRBJ1-1	TGCGCCAGCAGCTCCGCCCTGAACACTGAAGCTTTCTTT	CASSSALNTEAFF
NA	TRBV15	TRBJ2-1	TGTGCCACCAGCAGAGATATGCGGGACAATGAGCAGTTCTTC	CATSRDMRDNEQFF
NA	TRBV11-1	TRBJ2-4	TGTGCCAGCAGCTTGGTCCGCTTGGACAAAAACATTCAGTACTTC	CASSLVRLDKNIQYF
NA	TRBV11-3	TRBJ2-3	TGTGCCAGCAGCTTAGGCAGGGACGCGGATACGCAGTATTTT	CASSLGRDADTQYF
NA	TRBV11-2	TRBJ1-1	TGTGCCAGCTATACTTCGGATAGTCCTGAAGCTTTCTTT	CASYTSDSPEAFF
NA	TRBV7-3	TRBJ2-2	TGTGCCAGCAGCCCCCTCCGGGCCACCGGGGAGCTGTTTTTT	CASSPLRATGELFF
TRBD2	TRBV4-1	TRBJ2-4	TGCGCCAGCAGCCATCAGTCTAGCGGGAGGGACATTCAGTACTTC	CASSHQSSGRDIQYF
NA	TRBV4-3	TRBJ1-1	TGCGCCAGCAGCCAAGATAATACGGGGCTCAACACTGAAGCTTTCTTT	CASSQDNTGLNTEAFF
NA	TRBV4-2	TRBJ2-2	TGTGCCAGCAGCCAGTCGGCCGCGACCCCCCTCGGGGAGCTGTTTTTT	CASSQSAATPLGELFF
NA	TRBV18	TRBJ2-1	TGTGCCAGCTCACCCCAGGGGGGGGAGCAGTTCTTC	CASSPQGGEQFF
NA	TRBV2	TRBJ1-1	TGTGCCAGCAGAGGGCACACCTCTATGAACACTGAAGCTTTCTTT	CASRGHTSMNTEAFF